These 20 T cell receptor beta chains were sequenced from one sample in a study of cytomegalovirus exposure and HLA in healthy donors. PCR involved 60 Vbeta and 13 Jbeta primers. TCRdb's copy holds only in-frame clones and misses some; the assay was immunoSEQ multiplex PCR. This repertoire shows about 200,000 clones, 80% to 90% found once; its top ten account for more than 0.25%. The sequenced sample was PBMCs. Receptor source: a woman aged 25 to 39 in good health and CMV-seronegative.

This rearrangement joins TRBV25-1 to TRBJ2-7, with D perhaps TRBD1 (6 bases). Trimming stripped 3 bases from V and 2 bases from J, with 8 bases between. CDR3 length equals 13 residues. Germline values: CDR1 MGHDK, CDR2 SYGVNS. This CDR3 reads CASSDGQTYEQYF. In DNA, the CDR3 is TGTGCCAGCAGTGACGGACAGACCTACGAGCAGTACTTC.

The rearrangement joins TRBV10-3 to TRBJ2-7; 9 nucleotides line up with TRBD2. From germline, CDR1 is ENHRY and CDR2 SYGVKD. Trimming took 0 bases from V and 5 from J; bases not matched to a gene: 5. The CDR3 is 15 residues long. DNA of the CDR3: TGTGCCATCAGTGAGTCTTTAGCGGGAGCGAACGAGCAGTACTTC. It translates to CAISESLAGANEQYF.

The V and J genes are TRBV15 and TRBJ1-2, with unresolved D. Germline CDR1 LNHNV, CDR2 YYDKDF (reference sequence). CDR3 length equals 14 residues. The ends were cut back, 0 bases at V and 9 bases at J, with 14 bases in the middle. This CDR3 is CATSRDLQERRYTF. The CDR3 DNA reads TGTGCCACCAGCAGAGATCTGCAGGAAAGGCGCTACACCTTC.

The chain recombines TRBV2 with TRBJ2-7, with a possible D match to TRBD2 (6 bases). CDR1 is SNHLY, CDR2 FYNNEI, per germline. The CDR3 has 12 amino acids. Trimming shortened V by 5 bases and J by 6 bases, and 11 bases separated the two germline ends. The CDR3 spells CASSYGSIEQYF. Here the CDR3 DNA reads TGTGCCAGCAGTTACGGGAGTATCGAGCAGTACTTC.

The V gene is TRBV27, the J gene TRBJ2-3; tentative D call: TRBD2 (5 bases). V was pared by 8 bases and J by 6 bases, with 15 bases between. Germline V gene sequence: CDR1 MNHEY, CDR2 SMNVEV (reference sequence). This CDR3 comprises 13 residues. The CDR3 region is CASGLATWDTQYF. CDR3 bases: TGTGCCAGCGGACTCGCAACCTGGGATACGCAGTATTTT.

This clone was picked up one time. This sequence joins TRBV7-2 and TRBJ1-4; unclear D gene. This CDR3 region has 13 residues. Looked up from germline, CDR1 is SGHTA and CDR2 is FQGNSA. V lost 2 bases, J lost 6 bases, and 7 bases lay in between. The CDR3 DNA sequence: TGTGCCAGCAGCTTAAACCGGGATGAAAAACTGTTTTTT. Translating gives CASSLNRDEKLFF. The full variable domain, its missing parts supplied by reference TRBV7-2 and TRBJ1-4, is GAGVSQSPSNKVTEKGKDVELRCDPISGHTALYWYRQSLGQGLEFLIYFQGNSAPDKSGLPSDRFSAERTGGSVSTLTIQRTQQEDSAVYLCASSLNRDEKLFFGSGTQLSVL.

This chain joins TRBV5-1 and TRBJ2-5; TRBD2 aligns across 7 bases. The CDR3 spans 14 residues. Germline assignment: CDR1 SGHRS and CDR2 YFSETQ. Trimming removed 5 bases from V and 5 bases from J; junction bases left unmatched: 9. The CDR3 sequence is CASSGVGGMETQYF. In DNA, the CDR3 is TGCGCCAGCAGTGGGGTCGGGGGGATGGAGACCCAGTACTTC.

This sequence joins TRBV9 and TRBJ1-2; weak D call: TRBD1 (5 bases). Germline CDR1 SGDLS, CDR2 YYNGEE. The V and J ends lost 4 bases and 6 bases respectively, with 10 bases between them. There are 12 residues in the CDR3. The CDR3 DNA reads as TGTGCCAGCAGCTCAGGGAGGGATGGCTACACCTTC. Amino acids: CASSSGRDGYTF.

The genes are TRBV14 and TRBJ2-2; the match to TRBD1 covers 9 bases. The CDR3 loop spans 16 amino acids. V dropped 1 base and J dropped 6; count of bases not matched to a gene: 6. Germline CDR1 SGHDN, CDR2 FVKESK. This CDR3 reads CASSQAGQGFPGELFF. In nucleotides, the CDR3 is TGTGCCAGCAGCCAAGCGGGACAGGGTTTCCCCGGGGAGCTGTTTTTT.

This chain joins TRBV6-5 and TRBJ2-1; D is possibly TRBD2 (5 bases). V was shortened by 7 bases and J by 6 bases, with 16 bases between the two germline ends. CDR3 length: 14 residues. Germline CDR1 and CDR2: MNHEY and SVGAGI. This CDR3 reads CASTKPTSPNEQFF. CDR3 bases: TGTGCCAGCACCAAACCCACTAGTCCCAATGAGCAGTTCTTC.

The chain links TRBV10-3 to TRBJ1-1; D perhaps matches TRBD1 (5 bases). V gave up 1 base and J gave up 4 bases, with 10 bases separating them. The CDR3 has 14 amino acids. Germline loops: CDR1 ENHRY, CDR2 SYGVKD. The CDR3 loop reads CAISEWQGGTEAFF. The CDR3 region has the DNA TGTGCCATCAGTGAGTGGCAGGGCGGCACTGAAGCTTTCTTT.

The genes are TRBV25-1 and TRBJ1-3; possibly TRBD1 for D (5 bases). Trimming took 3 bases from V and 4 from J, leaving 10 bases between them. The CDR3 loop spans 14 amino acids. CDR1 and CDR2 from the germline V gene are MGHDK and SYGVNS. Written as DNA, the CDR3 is TGTGCCAGCAGTGACCCAGGGTCCGGAAACACCATATATTTT. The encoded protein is CASSDPGSGNTIYF.

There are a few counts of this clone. The CDR3 nucleotides read TGTGCCAGCAGTACCCAGGGGATAGGTAATCAGCCCCAGCATTTT. Translated: CASSTQGIGNQPQHF. This rearrangement joins TRBV2 to TRBJ1-5; D is perhaps TRBD1 (6 bases). Germline CDR1 and CDR2: SNHLY and FYNNEI. The CDR3 length is 15 residues. V dropped 5 bases and J dropped 4 bases, with 15 bases sitting between them.

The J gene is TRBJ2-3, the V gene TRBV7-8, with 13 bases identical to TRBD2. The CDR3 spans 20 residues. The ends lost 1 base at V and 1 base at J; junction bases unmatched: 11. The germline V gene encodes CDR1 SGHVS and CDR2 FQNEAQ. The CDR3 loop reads CASSLVGLAGVVSGTDTQYF. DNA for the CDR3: TGTGCCAGCAGCTTAGTAGGACTAGCGGGGGTGGTATCTGGCACAGATACGCAGTATTTT.

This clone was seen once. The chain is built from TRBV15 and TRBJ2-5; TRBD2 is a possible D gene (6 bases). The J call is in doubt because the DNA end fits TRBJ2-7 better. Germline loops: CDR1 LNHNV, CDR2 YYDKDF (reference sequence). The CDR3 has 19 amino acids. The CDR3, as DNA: TGTGCCACCAGCCCTCACGGCCAAGAACTAGCAGACCTCCGCGGCGAGCAGTACTTC. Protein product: CATSPHGQELADLRGEQYF.

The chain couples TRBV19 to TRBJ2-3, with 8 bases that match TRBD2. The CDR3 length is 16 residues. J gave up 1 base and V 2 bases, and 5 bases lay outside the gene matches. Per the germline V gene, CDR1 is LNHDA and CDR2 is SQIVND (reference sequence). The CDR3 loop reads CASSINAGGRTDTQYF. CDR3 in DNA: TGTGCCAGTAGTATAAATGCGGGAGGCCGCACAGATACGCAGTATTTT.

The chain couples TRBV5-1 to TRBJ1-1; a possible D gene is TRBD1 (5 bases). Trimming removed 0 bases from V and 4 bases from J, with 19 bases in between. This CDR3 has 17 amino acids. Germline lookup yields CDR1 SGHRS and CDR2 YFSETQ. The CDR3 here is CASSLALEGLRGTEAFF. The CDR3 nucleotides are TGCGCCAGCAGCTTGGCGTTGGAGGGTCTAAGGGGCACTGAAGCTTTCTTT. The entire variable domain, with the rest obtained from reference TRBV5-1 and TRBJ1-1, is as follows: KAGVTQTPRYLIKTRGQQVTLSCSPISGHRSVSWYQQTPGQGLQFLFEYFSETQRNKGNFPGRFSGRQFSNSRSEMNVSTLELGDSALYLCASSLALEGLRGTEAFFGQGTRLTVV.

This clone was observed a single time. In nucleotides, the CDR3 is TGCGCCAGCAGCTTGGGGGTGACAGGGGCTGCCAACGAGCAGTACTTC. This codes for CASSLGVTGAANEQYF. The gene calls are TRBV5-1 and TRBJ2-7; 8 bases match TRBD1. Trimming cost V 0 bases and J 5 bases; bases outside gene matches: 10. This CDR3 has 16 residues. Germline V gene lookup returns CDR1 SGHRS and CDR2 YFSETQ.

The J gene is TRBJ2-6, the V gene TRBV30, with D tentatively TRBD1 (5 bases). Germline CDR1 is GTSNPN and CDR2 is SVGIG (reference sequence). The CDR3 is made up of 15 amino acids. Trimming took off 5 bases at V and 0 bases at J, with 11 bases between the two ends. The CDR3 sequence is CAWQGAFSGANVLTF. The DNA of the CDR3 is TGTGCCTGGCAGGGCGCCTTCTCTGGGGCCAACGTCCTGACTTTC.

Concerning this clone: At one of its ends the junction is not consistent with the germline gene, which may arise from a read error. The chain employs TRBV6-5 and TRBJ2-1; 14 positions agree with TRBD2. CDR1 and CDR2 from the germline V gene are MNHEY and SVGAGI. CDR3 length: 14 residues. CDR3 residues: CASSSGLAGAAGVF. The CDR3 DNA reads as TGTGCCAGCAGTTCGGGACTAGCGGGAGCAGCTGGGGTCTTC.